This record covers a single T cell receptor beta chain. Its antigen is still unknown. Each TRB cDNA library was prepared by 5' RACE (with UMI labels). TCRdb processed the 5' RACE reads again and assigns one entry to each CDR3 protein, with no DNA. The repertoire table contains 6,000 to 7,000 distinct CDR3 sequences. The germline CDR1 and CDR2 sequences are DFQATT and SNEGSKA (reference sequence). The CDR3 runs 14 residues. The entry originates in a study of CXCR3-negative and CXCR3-positive naive CD8 T cells. Study-wide background: A total of approximately 140 million TRB reads was generated, with about 1.5 +/- 0.3 million per library.

Regarding the study as a whole: The TRB CDR3s that CXCR3-positive naive cells carried were more hydrophobic than those of CXCR3-negative naive cells. For memory CD8+ cells diversity was much lower, but both naive subsets had comparably high diversity. Memory cells diverged, while naive CXCR3-positive and CXCR3-negative cells had similar TRBV-TRBJ usage.

The sequence derives from a human donor in good health. Some clones in this sample may be carry-over from other donors' samples. J is TRBJ1-2 and V is TRBV20-1; the D gene TCRdb calls, TRBD1, cannot be checked with no DNA. The sample consisted of naive CXCR3+ CD8+ T cells from blood. Subset noted: CD45RO-CCR7+CD27+CD95- naive CD8+ T cells expressing CXCR3 (TNR3+). CDR3: CSASRAPSDYGYTF.